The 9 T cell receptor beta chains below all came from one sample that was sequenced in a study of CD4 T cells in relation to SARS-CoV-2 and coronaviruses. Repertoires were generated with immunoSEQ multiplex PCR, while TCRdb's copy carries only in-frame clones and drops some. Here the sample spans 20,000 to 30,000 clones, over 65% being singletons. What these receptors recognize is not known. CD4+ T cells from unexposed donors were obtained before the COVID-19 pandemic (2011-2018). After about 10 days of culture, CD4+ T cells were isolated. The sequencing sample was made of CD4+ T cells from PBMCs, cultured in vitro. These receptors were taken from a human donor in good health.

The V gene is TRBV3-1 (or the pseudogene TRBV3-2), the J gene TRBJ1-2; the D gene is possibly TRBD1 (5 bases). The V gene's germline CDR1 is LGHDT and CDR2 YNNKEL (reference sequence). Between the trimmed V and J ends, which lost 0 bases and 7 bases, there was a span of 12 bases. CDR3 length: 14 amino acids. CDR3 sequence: CASSQEQGGTGYTF. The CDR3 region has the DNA TGTGCCAGCAGCCAAGAGCAGGGCGGGACTGGCTACACCTTC.

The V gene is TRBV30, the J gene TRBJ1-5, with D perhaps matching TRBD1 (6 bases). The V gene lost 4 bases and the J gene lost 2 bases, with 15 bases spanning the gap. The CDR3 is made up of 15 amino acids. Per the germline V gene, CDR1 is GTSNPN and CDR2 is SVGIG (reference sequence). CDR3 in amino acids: CAWTRGFAGNQPQHF. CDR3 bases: TGTGCCTGGACCAGGGGCTTTGCGGGCAATCAGCCCCAGCATTTT.

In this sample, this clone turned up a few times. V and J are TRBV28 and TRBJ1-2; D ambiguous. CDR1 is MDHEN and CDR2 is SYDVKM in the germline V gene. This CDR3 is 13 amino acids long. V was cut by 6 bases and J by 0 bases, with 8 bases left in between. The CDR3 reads CASRTETNYGYTF. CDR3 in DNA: TGTGCCAGCAGGACGGAAACTAACTATGGCTACACCTTC.

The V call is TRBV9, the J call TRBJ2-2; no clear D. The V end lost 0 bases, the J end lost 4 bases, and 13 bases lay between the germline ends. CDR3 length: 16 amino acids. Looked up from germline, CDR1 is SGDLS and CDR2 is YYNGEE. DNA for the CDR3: TGTGCCAGCAGCGTAGGCAGCAGGCACGCCACCGGGGAGCTGTTTTTT. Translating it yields CASSVGSRHATGELFF.

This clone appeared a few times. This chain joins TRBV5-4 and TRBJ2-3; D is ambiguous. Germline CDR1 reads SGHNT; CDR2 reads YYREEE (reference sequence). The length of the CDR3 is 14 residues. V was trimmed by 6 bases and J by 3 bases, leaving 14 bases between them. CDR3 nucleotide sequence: TGTGCCAGCAACCGACCGGGCTTTACAGATACGCAGTATTTT. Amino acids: CASNRPGFTDTQYF.

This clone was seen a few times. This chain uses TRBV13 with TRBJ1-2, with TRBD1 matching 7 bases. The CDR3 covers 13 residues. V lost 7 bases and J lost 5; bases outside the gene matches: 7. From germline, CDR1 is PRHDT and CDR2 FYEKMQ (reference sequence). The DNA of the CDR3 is TGTGCCAGCATGCGGGGACAGACGTATGGCTACACCTTC. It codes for CASMRGQTYGYTF.

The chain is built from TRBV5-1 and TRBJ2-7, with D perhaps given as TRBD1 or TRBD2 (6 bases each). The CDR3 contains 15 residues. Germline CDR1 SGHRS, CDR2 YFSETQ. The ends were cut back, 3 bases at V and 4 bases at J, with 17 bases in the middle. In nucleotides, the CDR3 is TGCGCCAGCAGCTCCCCACGTTCGGGGGCGTACGAGCAGTACTTC. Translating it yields CASSSPRSGAYEQYF.

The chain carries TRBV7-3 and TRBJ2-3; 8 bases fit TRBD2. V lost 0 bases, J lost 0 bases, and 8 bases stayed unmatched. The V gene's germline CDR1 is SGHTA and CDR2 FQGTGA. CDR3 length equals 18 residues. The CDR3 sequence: CASSLTPWASGSTDTQYF. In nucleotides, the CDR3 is TGTGCCAGCAGCTTAACCCCTTGGGCTAGCGGGAGCACAGATACGCAGTATTTT.

CDR3 in DNA: TGTGCCAGTAGTATGGGGGTCTGGACCAATGAGCAGTTCTTC. Its protein is CASSMGVWTNEQFF. The genes are TRBV19 and TRBJ2-1; D might be TRBD1 or TRBD2, each matching 5 bases. Germline CDR1 is LNHDA and CDR2 is SQIVND (reference sequence). The CDR3 contains 14 residues. V was trimmed by 3 bases and J by 6 bases, leaving 12 bases between them.